The rows below give T cell receptor beta chains drawn from one sample of a study of T cell responses to AZD1222 COVID-19 vaccine. Sequencing used immunoSEQ multiplex PCR; TCRdb keeps in-frame clones, though not all of them. The table lists 140,000 to 150,000 clones, about 91% of them singletons, with about 14% in the top ten. Specimen: peripheral blood, collected on day 0 of AZD1222 vaccination. The receptors were gathered from an adult in good health. CDR3s leave out the opening cysteine and the closing phenylalanine or tryptophan. Each record gives: J gene, V gene, CDR3 protein.

>TRBJ1-1|TRBV14
ASSQANRNTEAF
>TRBJ1-1|TRBV11-1
ASSLTVNTEAF
>TRBJ1-1|TRBV7-2
ASSLQGNTEAF
>TRBJ1-4|TRBV2
ASSVRRDEKLF
>TRBJ1-2|TRBV27
ASRGTAANYGYT
>TRBJ1-1|TRBV6-5
ASSYGDSVQAF
>TRBJ2-2|TRBV18
ASSPRKGIGELF
>TRBJ1-2|TRBV15
ATSRVVPSNYGYT
>TRBJ1-6|TRBV6-4
ASSDGSGTGNSPLH
>TRBJ1-2|TRBV6-5
ASSYFAGADYGYT
>TRBJ1-1|TRBV19
ASSREVATEAF
>TRBJ1-3|TRBV9
ASSLIPQGAGNTIY
>TRBJ1-1|TRBV28
ASSPHTGMNTEAF
>TRBJ1-4|TRBV18
ASSPYGVGEKLF
>TRBJ2-1|TRBV7-9
ASSPGTSGGDEQF
>TRBJ1-2|TRBV2
ASREYGYT
>TRBJ1-4|TRBV6-5
ASTSFGTVNEKLF
>TRBJ1-1|TRBV19
ASRAGGGDFEAF
>TRBJ1-6|TRBV6-2/TRBV6-3
ASSDPGQGDNSPLH
>TRBJ1-2|TRBV6-5
ASSYQGYGYT
>TRBJ2-3|TRBV19
ASSIPSRGDGDTQY
>TRBJ1-5|TRBV2
ASSRAGGNQPQH
>TRBJ2-3|TRBV28
ASSSPQGAGTDTQY
>TRBJ1-6|TRBV9
ASSHLFRTGRKSPLH
>TRBJ1-1|TRBV7-9
ASSPGTGQLNTEAF
>TRBJ2-5|TRBV7-3
ASSLPPLWTQY
>TRBJ1-1|TRBV7-9
ASSLDRGTRNTEAF
>TRBJ2-7|TRBV20-1
SARKNYEQY
>TRBJ2-3|TRBV6-5
ASRRGQGGTDTQY
>TRBJ2-3|TRBV12-2
ASRLDGERTDTQY
>TRBJ2-5|TRBV5-4
ASSQEFQETQY
>TRBJ1-2|TRBV7-9
ASSLGPGSYT
>TRBJ2-3|TRBV9
ASSATDTQY
>TRBJ2-1|TRBV24-1
ATSDRGRIDEQF
>TRBJ1-5|TRBV2
ASSVTDLRTQH
>TRBJ1-1|TRBV7-2
ASSLEAGGRTEAF
>TRBJ2-5|TRBV7-7
ASSLAAGAGETQY
>TRBJ1-2|TRBV6-5
ASSYSGRGVYT
>TRBJ1-6|TRBV18
ASSPRANSPLH
>TRBJ1-1|TRBV18
ASSRQEGADTEAF
>TRBJ1-1|TRBV4-3
ASSQVGGYRGAEAF
>TRBJ2-7|TRBV6-5
ASRKTGADEQY
>TRBJ1-2|TRBV11-2
ASSRTGSANYGYT
>TRBJ2-2|TRBV27
ASSLSIRTSNTGELF
>TRBJ2-1|TRBV11-3
ASSLEAGDNEQF
>TRBJ2-5|TRBV19
ASSSQGRLAGGPETQY
>TRBJ2-3|TRBV4-3
APSRLFTPGLAGGNTDTQY
>TRBJ2-1|TRBV3-1/TRBV3-2
ASSQDPRGGLNNEQF
>TRBJ1-5|TRBV7-2
ASSDTSGIGPQH